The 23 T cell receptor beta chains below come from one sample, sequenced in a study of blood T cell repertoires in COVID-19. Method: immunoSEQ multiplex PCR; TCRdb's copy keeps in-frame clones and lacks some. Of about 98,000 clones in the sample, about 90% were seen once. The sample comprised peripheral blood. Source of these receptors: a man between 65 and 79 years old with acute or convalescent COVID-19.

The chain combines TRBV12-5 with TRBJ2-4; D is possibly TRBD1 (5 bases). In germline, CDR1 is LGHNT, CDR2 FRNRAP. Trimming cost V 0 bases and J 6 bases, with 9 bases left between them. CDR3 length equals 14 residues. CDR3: CASGLVGQGNIQYF. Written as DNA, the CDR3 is TGTGCTAGTGGTTTGGTAGGTCAGGGAAACATTCAGTACTTC.

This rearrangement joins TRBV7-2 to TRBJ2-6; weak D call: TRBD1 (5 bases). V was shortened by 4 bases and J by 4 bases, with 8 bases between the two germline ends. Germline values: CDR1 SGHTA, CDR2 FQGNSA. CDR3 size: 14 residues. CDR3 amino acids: CASSSGLGANVLTF. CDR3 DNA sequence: TGTGCCAGCAGCTCAGGGTTGGGGGCCAACGTCCTGACTTTC.

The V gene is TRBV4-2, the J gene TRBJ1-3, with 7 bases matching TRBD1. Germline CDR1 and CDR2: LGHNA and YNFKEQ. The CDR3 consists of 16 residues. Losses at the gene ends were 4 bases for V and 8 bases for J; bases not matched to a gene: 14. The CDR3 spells CASSLMDSGGIDTIYF. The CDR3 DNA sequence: TGTGCCAGCAGCCTTATGGATTCAGGGGGGATCGACACCATATATTTT.

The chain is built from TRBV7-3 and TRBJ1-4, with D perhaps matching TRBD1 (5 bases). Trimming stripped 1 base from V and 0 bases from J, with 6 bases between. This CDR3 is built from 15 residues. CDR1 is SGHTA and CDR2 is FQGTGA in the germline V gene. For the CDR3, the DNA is TGTGCCAGCAGCTTAAGCAGGGCAACTAATGAAAAACTGTTTTTT. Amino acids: CASSLSRATNEKLFF. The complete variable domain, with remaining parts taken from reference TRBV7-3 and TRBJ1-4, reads GAGVSQTPSNKVTEKGKYVELRCDPISGHTALYWYRQSLGQGPEFLIYFQGTGAADDSGLPNDRFFAVRPEGSVSTLKIQRTERGDSAVYLCASSLSRATNEKLFFGSGTQLSVL.

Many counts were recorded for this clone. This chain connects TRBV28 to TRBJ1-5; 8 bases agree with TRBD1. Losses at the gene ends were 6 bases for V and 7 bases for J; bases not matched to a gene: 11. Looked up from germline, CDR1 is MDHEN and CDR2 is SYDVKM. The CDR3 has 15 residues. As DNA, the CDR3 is TGTGCCAGCAGCCCTGGGACAGGCATTTCCCAGCCCCAGCATTTT. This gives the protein CASSPGTGISQPQHF.

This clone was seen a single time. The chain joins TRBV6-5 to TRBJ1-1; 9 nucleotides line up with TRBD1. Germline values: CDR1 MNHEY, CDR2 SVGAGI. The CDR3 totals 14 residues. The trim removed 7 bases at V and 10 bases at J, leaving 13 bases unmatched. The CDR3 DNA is TGTGCCAGCACCCCGGCGGGACAGGGACGGGGAGCTTTCTTT. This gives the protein CASTPAGQGRGAFF.

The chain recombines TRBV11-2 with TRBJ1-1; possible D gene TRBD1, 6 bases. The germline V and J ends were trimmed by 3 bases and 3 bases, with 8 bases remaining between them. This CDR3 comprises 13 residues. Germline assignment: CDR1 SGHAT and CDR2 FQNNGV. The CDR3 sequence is CASSLQGHTEAFF. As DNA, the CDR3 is TGTGCCAGCAGCTTGCAGGGGCACACTGAAGCTTTCTTT.

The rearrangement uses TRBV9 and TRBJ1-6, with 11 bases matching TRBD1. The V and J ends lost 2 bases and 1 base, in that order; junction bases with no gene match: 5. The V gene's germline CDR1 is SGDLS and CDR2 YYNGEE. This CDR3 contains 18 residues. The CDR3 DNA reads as TGTGCCAGCAGCGTCGGGGGGACAGGGGGATCCTATAATTCACCCCTCCACTTT. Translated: CASSVGGTGGSYNSPLHF. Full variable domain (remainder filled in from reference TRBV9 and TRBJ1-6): DSGVTQTPKHLITATGQRVTLRCSPRSGDLSVYWYQQSLDQGLQFLIQYYNGEERAKGNILERFSAQQFPDLHSELNLSSLELGDSALYFCASSVGGTGGSYNSPLHFGNGTRLTVT.

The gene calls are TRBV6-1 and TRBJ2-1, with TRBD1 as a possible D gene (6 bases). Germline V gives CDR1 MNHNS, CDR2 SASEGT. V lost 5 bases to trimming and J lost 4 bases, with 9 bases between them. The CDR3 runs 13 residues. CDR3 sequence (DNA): TGTGCCAGCAGTCCCGGGACATACAATGAGCAGTTCTTC. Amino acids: CASSPGTYNEQFF.

CDR3 protein: CASSFRGEQYF. In DNA, the CDR3 is TGTGCCAGCAGTTTTCGGGGCGAGCAGTACTTC. V gene TRBV28 combines with J gene TRBJ2-7, with a tentative D call TRBD2 (5 bases). Trimming took 3 bases from V and 6 from J, leaving 6 bases between them. The CDR3 has 11 amino acids. The germline V gene encodes CDR1 MDHEN and CDR2 SYDVKM.

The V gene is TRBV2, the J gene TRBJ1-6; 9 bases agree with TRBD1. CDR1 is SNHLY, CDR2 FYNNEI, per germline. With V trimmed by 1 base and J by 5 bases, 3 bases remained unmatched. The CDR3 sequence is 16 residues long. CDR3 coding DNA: TGTGCCAGCAGTGAAGTGGGGACAGGGAATAATTCACCCCTCCACTTT. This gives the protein CASSEVGTGNNSPLHF.

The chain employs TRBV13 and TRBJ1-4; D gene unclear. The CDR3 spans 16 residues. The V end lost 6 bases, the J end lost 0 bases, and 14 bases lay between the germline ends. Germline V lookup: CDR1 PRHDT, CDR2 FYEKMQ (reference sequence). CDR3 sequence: CASSQLRGATNEKLFF. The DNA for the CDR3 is TGTGCCAGCAGTCAATTACGGGGTGCAACTAATGAAAAACTGTTTTTT.

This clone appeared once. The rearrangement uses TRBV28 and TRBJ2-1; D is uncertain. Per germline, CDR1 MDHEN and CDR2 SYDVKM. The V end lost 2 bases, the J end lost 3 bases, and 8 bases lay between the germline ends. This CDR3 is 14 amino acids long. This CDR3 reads CASSLGQVYNEQFF. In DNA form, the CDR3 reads TGTGCCAGCAGTTTAGGGCAAGTCTACAATGAGCAGTTCTTC. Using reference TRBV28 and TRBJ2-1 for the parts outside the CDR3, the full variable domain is DVKVTQSSRYLVKRTGEKVFLECVQDMDHENMFWYRQDPGLGLRLIYFSYDVKMKEKGDIPEGYSVSREKKERFSLILESASTNQTSMYLCASSLGQVYNEQFFGPGTRLTVL.

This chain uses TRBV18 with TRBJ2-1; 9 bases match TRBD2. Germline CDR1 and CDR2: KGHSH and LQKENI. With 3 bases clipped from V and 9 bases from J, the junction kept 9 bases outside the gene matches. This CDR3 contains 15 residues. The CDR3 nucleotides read TGTGCCAGCTCACCTACTGGCGGGACTAGCAGTGAGCAGTTCTTC. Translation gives CASSPTGGTSSEQFF.

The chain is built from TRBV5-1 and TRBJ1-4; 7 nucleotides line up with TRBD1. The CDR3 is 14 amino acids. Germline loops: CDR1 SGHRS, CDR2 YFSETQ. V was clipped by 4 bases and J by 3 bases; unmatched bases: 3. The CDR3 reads CASSEGQPNEKLFF. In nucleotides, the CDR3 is TGCGCCAGCAGCGAGGGACAGCCTAATGAAAAACTGTTTTTT.

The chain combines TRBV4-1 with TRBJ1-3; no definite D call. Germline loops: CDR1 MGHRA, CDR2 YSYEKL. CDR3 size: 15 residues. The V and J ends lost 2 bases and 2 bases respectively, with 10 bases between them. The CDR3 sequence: CASSQSEGTGNTIYF. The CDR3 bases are TGCGCCAGCAGCCAATCAGAGGGAACTGGAAACACCATATATTTT.

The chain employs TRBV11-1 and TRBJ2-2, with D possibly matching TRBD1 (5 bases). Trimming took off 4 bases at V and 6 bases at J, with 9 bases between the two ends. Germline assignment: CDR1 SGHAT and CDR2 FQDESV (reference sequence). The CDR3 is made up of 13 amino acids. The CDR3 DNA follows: TGTGCCAGCAGCTGGGGCAGCTCCGGGGAGCTGTTTTTT. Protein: CASSWGSSGELFF.

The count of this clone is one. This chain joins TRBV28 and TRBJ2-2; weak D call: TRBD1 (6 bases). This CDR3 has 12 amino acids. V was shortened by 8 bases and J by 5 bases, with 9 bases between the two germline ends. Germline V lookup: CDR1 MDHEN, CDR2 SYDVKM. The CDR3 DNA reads TGTGCCAGCTTGCAGGGGACCGGGGAGCTGTTTTTT. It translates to CASLQGTGELFF. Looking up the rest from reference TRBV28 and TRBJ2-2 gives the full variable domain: DVKVTQSSRYLVKRTGEKVFLECVQDMDHENMFWYRQDPGLGLRLIYFSYDVKMKEKGDIPEGYSVSREKKERFSLILESASTNQTSMYLCASLQGTGELFFGEGSRLTVL.

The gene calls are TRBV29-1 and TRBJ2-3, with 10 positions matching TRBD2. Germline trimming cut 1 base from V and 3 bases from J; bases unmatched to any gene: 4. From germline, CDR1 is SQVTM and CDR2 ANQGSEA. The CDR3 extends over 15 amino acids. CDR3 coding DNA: TGCAGCGTTGAAGGCCTACTAGCGGGGACAGATACGCAGTATTTT. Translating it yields CSVEGLLAGTDTQYF.

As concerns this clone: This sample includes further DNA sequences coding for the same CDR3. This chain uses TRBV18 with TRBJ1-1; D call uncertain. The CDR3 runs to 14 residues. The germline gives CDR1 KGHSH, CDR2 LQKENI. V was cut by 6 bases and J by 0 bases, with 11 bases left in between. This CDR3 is CASSRTGMNTEAFF. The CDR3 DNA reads TGTGCCAGCTCCCGGACGGGGATGAACACTGAAGCTTTCTTT.

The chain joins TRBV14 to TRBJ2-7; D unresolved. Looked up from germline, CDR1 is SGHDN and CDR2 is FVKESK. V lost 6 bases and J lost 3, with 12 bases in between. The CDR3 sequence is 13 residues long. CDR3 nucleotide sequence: TGTGCCAGCAGTTTAGGAGTAAACTACGAGCAGTACTTC. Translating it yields CASSLGVNYEQYF.

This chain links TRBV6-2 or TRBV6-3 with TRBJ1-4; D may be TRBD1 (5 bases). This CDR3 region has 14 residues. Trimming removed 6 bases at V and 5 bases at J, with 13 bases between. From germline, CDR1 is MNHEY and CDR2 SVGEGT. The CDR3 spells CASSTDRWNEKLFF. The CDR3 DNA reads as TGTGCCAGCAGCACCGACAGATGGAATGAAAAACTGTTTTTT.

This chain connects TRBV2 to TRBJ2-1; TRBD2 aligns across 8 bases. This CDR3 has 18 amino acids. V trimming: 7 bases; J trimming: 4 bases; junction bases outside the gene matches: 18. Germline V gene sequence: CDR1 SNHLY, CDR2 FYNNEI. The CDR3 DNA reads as TGTGCCAGCAAGCGAGATAGTAGCGGGGTTACCCTTTACAATGAGCAGTTCTTC. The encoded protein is CASKRDSSGVTLYNEQFF.